This T cell receptor beta chain is from a study of T cell repertoires in cytomegalovirus infection. Study information: HLA-C-restricted CMV epitopes, recently identified, and well-studied HLA-B-restricted ones were used by the study. A matching HLA type, together with CMV infection, was signaled by public TCR beta signatures.

As to this clonotype: Its antigen is undetermined.

One entry per CDR3 protein, called by TCRdb with MiXCR from the reads. Found here are 370,000 or so distinct CDR3 sequences, nearly 35% of them singletons; the top ten hold roughly 12%. Study-level findings and limits: HLA-C-restricted CMV clonotypes gave the most frequent clonotype in two of eight donors.

Trimming left V 4 bases short and J 9 bases short, with 16 bases between. Germline-derived CDR1 and CDR2 are DFQATT and SNEGSKA (reference sequence). CDR3 length: 13 residues. The sequence was obtained from a human donor in good health (CMV status not recorded). Some clones in this sample may be carry-over from other donors' samples. This chain connects TRBV20-1 to TRBJ2-1; unclear D gene. The sample in question was cultured PBMCs, obtained from culture after CMV antigen stimulation. The CDR3 nucleotides are TGCAGTGCTACCAGACCTACTTCGAGTGAGCAGTTCTTC. It encodes CSATRPTSSEQFF.